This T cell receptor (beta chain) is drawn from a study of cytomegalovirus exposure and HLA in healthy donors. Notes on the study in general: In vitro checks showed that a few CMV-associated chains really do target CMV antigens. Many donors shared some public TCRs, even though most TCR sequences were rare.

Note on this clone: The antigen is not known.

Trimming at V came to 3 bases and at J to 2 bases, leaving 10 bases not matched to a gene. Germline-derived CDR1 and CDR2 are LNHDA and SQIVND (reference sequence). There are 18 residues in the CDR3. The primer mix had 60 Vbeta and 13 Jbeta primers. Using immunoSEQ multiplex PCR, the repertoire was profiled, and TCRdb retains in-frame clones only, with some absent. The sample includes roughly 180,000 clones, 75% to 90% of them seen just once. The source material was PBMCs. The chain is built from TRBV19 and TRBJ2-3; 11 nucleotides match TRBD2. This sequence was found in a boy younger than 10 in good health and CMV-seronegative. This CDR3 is CASSISWLAGGNTDTQYF. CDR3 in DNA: TGTGCCAGTAGTATTTCGTGGCTAGCGGGGGGCAACACAGATACGCAGTATTTT.